Presented here are 3 T cell receptor beta chains from one specimen sequenced in a study of breast tumors, draining lymph nodes, adjacent tissues. The lymph nodes were axillary draining lymph nodes from breast cancer patients. TCRdb re-called the multiplex PCR reads through MiXCR, storing one row per CDR3 protein. This sample yields fewer than 250,000 distinct CDR3 sequences, of which 32% are seen a single time; about 1.4% belongs to the top ten. The specimen was axillary lymph node tissue. Receptor source: a female donor with breast cancer. Some clones in this sample may be carry-over from other donors' samples.

Of note for this clonotype: A much larger clone differs from this one at a single base, so this may be a read error. CDR3 region: CASSLFEGAYGQFF. DNA for the CDR3: TGCGCCAGCAGCTTGTTTGAGGGGGCCTATGGGCAGTTCTTC. The chain recombines TRBV5-1 with TRBJ2-1, with 7 bases fitting TRBD1. V shed 1 base and J 12 bases; nucleotides not matched to a gene: 10. In germline, CDR1 is SGHRS, CDR2 YFSETQ. CDR3 length equals 14 residues.

This clonotype was counted only a few times. V is TRBV27 and J is TRBJ2-1, with 9 bases lining up with TRBD2. V lost 6 bases, J lost 8 bases, and 14 bases stayed unmatched. CDR1 MNHEY and CDR2 SMNVEV come from the germline V gene (reference sequence). CDR3 length equals 16 residues. CDR3 sequence: CASSTVLSGRLYEQFF. The CDR3 nucleotides read TGTGCCAGCAGCACCGTCCTTAGCGGGAGATTGTATGAGCAGTTCTTC.

This CDR3 reads CASSPSGPAGYNEQFF. The CDR3 nucleotides are TGTGCCAGCAGCCCGTCGGGACCAGCGGGCTACAATGAGCAGTTCTTC. The chain carries TRBV5-4 and TRBJ2-1, with D possibly being TRBD2 (6 bases). The CDR3 is 16 residues long. V shed 4 bases and J shed 3 bases, with 17 bases lying between them. CDR1 SGHNT and CDR2 YYREEE come from the germline V gene (reference sequence).